These 9 T cell receptor beta chains originate from one sample sequenced in a study of monozygotic twins with inflammatory bowel disease. TCRdb re-called the 5' RACE reads; every CDR3 protein appears as one record, without DNA. The sample includes a few hundred thousand distinct CDR3 sequences. The sequenced material came from blood. Every receptor here comes from a human donor with ulcerative colitis or Crohn's disease, or a healthy co-twin of an affected twin (not recorded which).

The chain couples TRBV20-1 to TRBJ1-1; TCRdb selects TRBD1, and the lack of DNA leaves this call unchecked. The CDR3 runs 13 residues. Germline V lookup: CDR1 DFQATT, CDR2 SNEGSKA (reference sequence). CDR3: CSARQTGVTEAFF.

The rearrangement uses TRBV7-6 and TRBJ2-3; without DNA, the TCRdb call of TRBD1 cannot be checked. The CDR3 covers 19 residues. In germline, CDR1 is SGHVS, CDR2 FNYEAQ. CDR3 residues: CASSLVSSVVRAFTDTQYF.

This chain uses TRBV7-2 with TRBJ2-7; TCRdb returns TRBD1, unconfirmable since there is no DNA. CDR1 and CDR2 (germline): SGHTA, FQGNSA. The length of the CDR3 is 13 residues. CDR3 protein: CASSQQGINEQYF.

This rearrangement joins TRBV7-9 to TRBJ2-4; lacking DNA, the TRBD1 call made by TCRdb goes unchecked. The CDR3 is 17 residues long. From germline, CDR1 is SEHNR and CDR2 FQNEAQ (reference sequence). The CDR3 region is CASSSGQGGLAKNIQYF.

CDR3 residues: CASSSLGGELFF. This rearrangement joins TRBV7-2 to TRBJ2-2. Germline CDR1 reads SGHTA; CDR2 reads FQGNSA. The CDR3 consists of 12 residues.

The V and J genes are TRBV20-1 and TRBJ2-4; TCRdb selects TRBD2, and the lack of DNA leaves this call unchecked. The CDR3 totals 16 residues. CDR1 and CDR2 (germline): DFQATT, SNEGSKA (reference sequence). The CDR3 here is CSALDALRDPRGIQYF.

The chain links TRBV5-1 to TRBJ1-5. Germline-derived CDR1 and CDR2 are SGHRS and YFSETQ. This CDR3 is 13 amino acids long. This chain's CDR3 is CASSLASNQPQHF.

This chain links TRBV20-1 with TRBJ1-2. The CDR3 has 12 residues. From germline, CDR1 is DFQATT and CDR2 SNEGSKA (reference sequence). The CDR3: CSARSGNYGYTF.

The chain employs TRBV28 and TRBJ1-4. Germline-derived CDR1 and CDR2 are MDHEN and SYDVKM. CDR3 size: 14 residues. CDR3 in amino acids: CASTLSRGWEKLFF.